The following is a TCR beta chain sequence with its context. Its antigen is unknown. The source of the sample is a study of cytomegalovirus exposure and HLA in healthy donors. Germline V CDR1 and CDR2: MGHRA, YSYEKL. CDR3 length: 16 amino acids. With V trimmed by 4 bases and J by 1 base, 6 bases remained unmatched. Study-wide results and limits: TCR association rates varied by HLA locus in a later analysis, with DRB1 highest and HLA-C lowest.

The PCR ran on 60 Vbeta and 13 Jbeta primers. Some clones are missing from TCRdb's copy, which holds only in-frame ones; the method was immunoSEQ multiplex PCR. Among about 60,000 clones, less than 85% were seen once, and the ten largest hold just under 20%. What was sequenced was PBMCs. This clonotype was obtained from a woman in her sixties or seventies in good health and CMV-seropositive. This chain uses TRBV4-1 with TRBJ2-3, with TRBD1 matching over 9 bases. In nucleotides, the CDR3 is TGCGCCAGCAGCCGGGGACAGGGTCAGGGCACAGATACGCAGTATTTT. It codes for CASSRGQGQGTDTQYF.